Below are 21 T cell receptor beta chains sequenced from a single sample in a study of blood T cell repertoires in COVID-19 (dated by TCRdb to the early 2020s). The library was generated by the immunoSEQ multiplex PCR assay. Imported from immuneACCESS, the table was reduced by TCRdb to in-frame sequences with V and J called. These copies leave out some clones; in studies compared against another copy, an unresolved V gene accounts for under half, and the cause of the remainder is not known. The sample records a few hundred thousand clones, approximately 83% of which are singletons. The top ten constitute 3.5% to 5.5% of the sample. Sequencing input: PBMCs or T cells enriched from blood (not recorded which). The source of these receptors is a woman under 40 who had recovered from COVID-19.

For this clone: Possible read error: a much larger clone is one base away. The chain has TRBV28 and TRBJ1-3; D remains ambiguous. V was pared by 6 bases and J by 0 bases, with 9 bases between. This CDR3 region has 14 residues. Germline lookup yields CDR1 MDHEN and CDR2 SYDVKM. The chain's CDR3 is CASSVGPSGNTIYF. The CDR3 DNA sequence: TGTGCCAGCAGCGTTGGGCCCTCTGGAAACACCATATATTTT.

V gene TRBV14 combines with J gene TRBJ1-2; TRBD1 matches at 8 bases. There are 13 residues in the CDR3. With V trimmed by 6 bases and J by 6 bases, 6 bases remained unmatched. Per the germline V gene, CDR1 is SGHDN and CDR2 is FVKESK. This CDR3 is CASRVDREDGYTF. The CDR3 nucleotides are TGTGCCAGCAGGGTGGACAGGGAAGATGGCTACACCTTC. The full variable domain, in which reference TRBV14 and TRBJ1-2 provide the parts outside the CDR3, is EAGVTQFPSHSVIEKGQTVTLRCDPISGHDNLYWYRRVMGKEIKFLLHFVKESKQDESGMPNNRFLAERTGGTYSTLKVQPAELEDSGVYFCASRVDREDGYTFGSGTRLTVV.

The genes are TRBV4-2 and TRBJ2-7; D is uncertain. The V end was cut by 0 bases, the J end by 2 bases, with 17 bases between. This CDR3 spans 17 amino acids. Germline assignment: CDR1 LGHNA and CDR2 YNFKEQ. The CDR3 DNA is TGTGCCAGCAGCCAAGATCCCCGAGCTGACTTGCCCTACGAGCAGTACTTC. As protein: CASSQDPRADLPYEQYF.

The genes are TRBV10-2 and TRBJ1-1, with D perhaps TRBD1 (6 bases). V lost 5 bases to trimming and J lost 3 bases, with 10 bases between them. This CDR3 has 13 residues. Germline V gene lookup returns CDR1 WSHSY and CDR2 SAAADI. The CDR3 DNA reads TGCGCCAGCAGTCGGGACACCTACACTGAAGCTTTCTTT. Its protein is CASSRDTYTEAFF.

The V call is TRBV14, the J call TRBJ1-1, with D uncertain. This CDR3 spans 14 amino acids. The germline V gene encodes CDR1 SGHDN and CDR2 FVKESK. With 3 bases removed from V and 1 base from J, the gap between germline ends came to 9 bases. The CDR3 is CASSQRVGNTEAFF. The CDR3 nucleotides read TGTGCCAGCAGCCAGAGGGTGGGGAACACTGAAGCTTTCTTT. Full variable domain (missing parts from reference TRBV14 and TRBJ1-1): EAGVTQFPSHSVIEKGQTVTLRCDPISGHDNLYWYRRVMGKEIKFLLHFVKESKQDESGMPNNRFLAERTGGTYSTLKVQPAELEDSGVYFCASSQRVGNTEAFFGQGTRLTVV.

The rearrangement links TRBV27 to TRBJ1-3; tentative D call: TRBD1 (5 bases). Per germline, CDR1 MNHEY and CDR2 SMNVEV (reference sequence). V was clipped by 3 bases and J by 0 bases, with 9 bases between them. The CDR3 has 15 amino acids. CDR3 amino acids: CASSFSGLSGNTIYF. CDR3 coding DNA: TGTGCCAGCAGTTTTTCAGGGCTCTCTGGAAACACCATATATTTT.

The rearrangement links TRBV10-3 to TRBJ2-5; possibly TRBD2 for D (5 bases). This CDR3 region has 13 residues. V lost 5 bases and J 2 bases, leaving 9 bases between the germline ends. Germline values: CDR1 ENHRY, CDR2 SYGVKD. In nucleotides, the CDR3 is TGTGCCATCAGTCGGACGGGGCAAGAGACCCAGTACTTC. It codes for CAISRTGQETQYF.

V is TRBV10-1 and J is TRBJ2-6; possibly TRBD2 for D (5 bases). The CDR3 contains 15 residues. Germline V gene data show CDR1 as WNHNN and CDR2 as SYGVQD (reference sequence). The germline V and J ends were trimmed by 6 bases and 2 bases, with 11 bases remaining between them. In DNA, the CDR3 is TGCGCCAGCAGCGCTAGGGAGCCTGGGGCCAACGTCCTGACTTTC. Protein: CASSAREPGANVLTF.

The genes are TRBV13 and TRBJ1-1, with 7 bases identical to TRBD1. The CDR3 spans 15 residues. Trimming took 4 bases from V and 6 from J; bases not matched to a gene: 11. The germline V gene has CDR1 PRHDT and CDR2 FYEKMQ (reference sequence). CDR3 nucleotides: TGTGCCAGCAGCTATTTACTACAGGGGAAGTCTGAAGCTTTCTTT. This gives the protein CASSYLLQGKSEAFF.

The chain employs TRBV5-4 and TRBJ2-7, with 8 bases identical to TRBD2. CDR3 size: 16 residues. Germline V gene lookup returns CDR1 SGHNT and CDR2 YYREEE (reference sequence). V shed 4 bases, J shed 5 bases, and the junction held 14 bases outside the gene matches. This chain's CDR3 is CASSPGTRFSGDEQYF. CDR3 nucleotide sequence: TGTGCCAGCAGCCCAGGGACTAGATTCAGCGGGGACGAGCAGTACTTC.

This rearrangement joins TRBV5-5 to TRBJ2-7; 9 nucleotides align to TRBD1. Per the germline V gene, CDR1 is SGHKS and CDR2 is YYEKEE (reference sequence). V shed 4 bases, J shed 7 bases, and the junction held 9 bases outside the gene matches. This CDR3 region has 14 residues. The CDR3 DNA is TGTGCCAGCAGCCCGGGGACAGGGTTTGGGGAGCAGTACTTC. Translation gives CASSPGTGFGEQYF.

This clone was detected only a few times. This chain links TRBV25-1 with TRBJ2-3, with 14 bases aligning to TRBD2. Germline values: CDR1 MGHDK, CDR2 SYGVNS. The J segment lost 5 bases and the V segment lost 2 bases, leaving 6 bases of the junction unmatched. This CDR3 region has 17 residues. CDR3 loop: CASSEMTSGGAGDTQYF. CDR3 nucleotide sequence: TGTGCCAGCAGTGAAATGACTAGCGGGGGGGCCGGAGATACGCAGTATTTT.

V and J are TRBV5-1 and TRBJ2-5; 10 bases align to TRBD2. Germline lookup yields CDR1 SGHRS and CDR2 YFSETQ. Unmatched junction bases numbered 12, after V lost 5 bases and J lost 2 bases. CDR3 length: 17 amino acids. The CDR3 loop reads CASRGMTSGLPQETQYF. In DNA, the CDR3 is TGCGCCAGCAGAGGGATGACTAGCGGGCTACCGCAAGAGACCCAGTACTTC.

This sequence joins TRBV7-2 and TRBJ1-2; D is possibly TRBD1 (6 bases). From germline, CDR1 is SGHTA and CDR2 FQGNSA. The CDR3 length is 15 residues. Trimming took 4 bases from V and 2 from J, leaving 14 bases between them. This chain's CDR3 is CASSSGQSTNYGYTF. The CDR3 DNA reads TGTGCCAGCAGCTCCGGACAGTCAACCAACTATGGCTACACCTTC.

CDR3 residues: CASSPGQGLYMNTQYF. CDR3 DNA sequence: TGTGCCAGCAGCCCCGGACAGGGCTTATACATGAATACGCAGTATTTT. This chain joins TRBV7-9 and TRBJ2-3, with 8 bases identical to TRBD1. The germline gives CDR1 SEHNR, CDR2 FQNEAQ (reference sequence). This CDR3 contains 16 residues. V dropped 5 bases and J dropped 7; count of bases not matched to a gene: 14.

The J gene is TRBJ1-3, the V gene TRBV4-1; 7 bases are shared with TRBD1. In germline, CDR1 is MGHRA, CDR2 YSYEKL. The J segment lost 3 bases and the V segment lost 0 bases, leaving 5 bases of the junction unmatched. The CDR3 has 16 amino acids. The CDR3 region has the DNA TGCGCCAGCAGCCAAGATAGAGGGGGCAGTGGAAACACCATATATTTT. Its translation: CASSQDRGGSGNTIYF.

V gene TRBV19 combines with J gene TRBJ1-6; D is unresolved. V dropped 1 base and J dropped 5 bases, with 6 bases sitting between them. This CDR3 has 14 residues. Germline V lookup: CDR1 LNHDA, CDR2 SQIVND (reference sequence). CDR3 sequence (DNA): TGTGCCAGTAGTATAGGGAGTAATAATTCACCCCTCCACTTT. This encodes CASSIGSNNSPLHF.

CDR3 amino acids: CASSQYPFKRGPRNTIYF. CDR3 in DNA: TGTGCCAGCAGCCAATACCCCTTCAAGAGGGGGCCTCGAAACACCATATATTTT. The chain uses TRBV27 and TRBJ1-3, with 7 bases that match TRBD1. J gave up 5 bases and V 6 bases, and 19 bases lay outside the gene matches. There are 18 residues in the CDR3. Germline CDR1 MNHEY, CDR2 SMNVEV (reference sequence).

The rearrangement links TRBV11-2 to TRBJ2-7; D gene ambiguous. This CDR3 comprises 12 residues. Germline CDR1 SGHAT, CDR2 FQNNGV. Trimming left V 5 bases short and J 5 bases short, with 10 bases between. In nucleotides, the CDR3 is TGTGCCAGCAGCCCATCCGGAGACGAGCAGTACTTC. It encodes CASSPSGDEQYF.

The chain is built from TRBV12-3 or TRBV12-4 and TRBJ1-1; D may be TRBD1 (5 bases). The CDR3 runs 13 residues. Trimming shortened V by 6 bases and J by 3 bases, and 11 bases separated the two germline ends. The CDR3 sequence is CASSRDLDTEAFF. In DNA form, the CDR3 reads TGTGCCAGCAGCCGGGACTTGGACACTGAAGCTTTCTTT.

This clone was seen more than once but under ten times. The chain recombines TRBV5-1 with TRBJ2-2; TRBD2 agrees at 14 bases. Per germline, CDR1 SGHRS and CDR2 YFSETQ. This CDR3 region has 17 residues. V trimming: 6 bases; J trimming: 1 base; junction bases outside the gene matches: 5. CDR3 protein: CASTRTSGGLNTGELFF. CDR3 in DNA: TGCGCCAGCACGCGGACTAGCGGGGGGCTGAACACCGGGGAGCTGTTTTTT.